These 2 T cell receptor beta chains originate from one sample sequenced in a study of early T cells in non-severe SARS-CoV-2 infection. TCRdb analysed the 5' RACE reads with MiXCR anew, one entry per CDR3 protein. This sample has 75,000 to 100,000 distinct CDR3 sequences, with more than 12% found just once. What was sequenced was whole blood. The receptor source for this set is an adult who was a healthcare worker with PCR-confirmed SARS-CoV-2 infection or an uninfected control (not recorded which).

This clonotype was found a few times. This chain joins TRBV5-1 and TRBJ2-3; D unclear. Trimming cost V 4 bases and J 5 bases, with 5 bases left between them. Germline V gives CDR1 SGHRS, CDR2 YFSETQ. The CDR3 extends over 11 amino acids. CDR3 coding DNA: TGCGCCAGCAGCGAAGAAGATACGCAGTATTTT. Its protein product is CASSEEDTQYF.

This clonotype was detected only a few times. The rearrangement joins TRBV20-1 to TRBJ1-6; D remains ambiguous. Trimming took off 6 bases at V and 11 bases at J, with 8 bases between the two ends. The length of the CDR3 is 10 residues. Germline V gene data show CDR1 as DFQATT and CDR2 as SNEGSKA (reference sequence). The CDR3 protein is CSALGTPLHF. In DNA, the CDR3 is TGCAGTGCCCTGGGAACACCCCTCCACTTT.